This passage covers 5 T cell receptor beta chains from one sample sequenced in a study of blood T cell repertoires in COVID-19. TCRdb's table, derived via immunoSEQ multiplex PCR, lists solely in-frame clones and lacks some. The table shows under 200,000 clones, with roughly 83% occurring only once. Sequencing was carried out using peripheral blood. Receptor source: a woman in her fifties or sixties with acute or convalescent COVID-19.

This clone was recorded only once. This chain links TRBV28 with TRBJ1-2; 7 positions match TRBD1. The CDR3 runs 15 residues. V lost 3 bases to trimming and J lost 4 bases; unmatched junction nucleotides: 8. Germline V gives CDR1 MDHEN, CDR2 SYDVKM. The CDR3 is CASSFRDRPLYGYTF. The CDR3 bases are TGTGCCAGCAGTTTCCGGGACAGACCCCTCTATGGCTACACCTTC.

The chain carries TRBV6-2 or TRBV6-3 and TRBJ2-7; D ambiguous. The CDR3 is 12 residues long. Germline V gene lookup returns CDR1 MNHEY and CDR2 SVGEGT. Deletions cut 2 bases from V and 5 bases from J, with 7 bases between. CDR3: CASSYPTDEQYF. CDR3 nucleotide sequence: TGTGCCAGCAGTTACCCTACAGACGAGCAGTACTTC.

The V call is TRBV6-5, the J call TRBJ1-2; D not certain. Germline CDR1 reads MNHEY; CDR2 reads SVGAGI. Trimming removed 6 bases from V and 6 bases from J, with 14 bases in between. The CDR3 runs 13 residues. The CDR3 loop reads CASSLPGYDGYTF. In DNA form, the CDR3 reads TGTGCCAGCAGCCTCCCGGGGTATGATGGCTACACCTTC.

This chain joins TRBV11-1 and TRBJ2-5; D possibly corresponds to TRBD2 (6 bases). Trimming cost V 4 bases and J 7 bases, with 16 bases left between them. The CDR3 runs 14 residues. The germline gives CDR1 SGHAT, CDR2 FQDESV (reference sequence). As DNA, the CDR3 is TGTGCCAGCAGCTCTCAGTTGTTGGGGGGGACCCAGTACTTC. Protein sequence: CASSSQLLGGTQYF.

The V gene is TRBV11-3, the J gene TRBJ2-2; tentative D call: TRBD1 (5 bases). CDR1 is SGHNT and CDR2 is YENEEA in the germline V gene. Trimming pared 4 bases from V and 7 bases from J, leaving 10 bases between. The CDR3 covers 13 residues. The CDR3, as DNA: TGTGCCAGCAGCTGGAAGGGGAACGGGGAGCTGTTTTTT. Its protein product is CASSWKGNGELFF.